This T cell receptor beta chain was recorded in a study of shared clonotypes between healthy human individuals. At the level of the study: Serving as donors were a couple of women and a few men, whose ages spanned 18 to 49. Points from the study as a whole: The study sampled only blood, and tissue repertoires likely differ.

Caucasian adults living in Nashville, Tennessee, provided all samples. Unsorted PBMC replicate PCRs used 300 ng DNA, about 30,000 T cell genomes. Only in-frame clones appear in the TCRdb table, and some are missing; sequencing was by immunoSEQ multiplex PCR. The sample consists of 520,000 or so clones, roughly 78% of them appearing once. Regarding this clone: What it recognizes is unknown.

The sequenced sample was PBMCs. The clonotype originates from a woman aged 40 to 49 in good health. Some clones in this sample may be carry-over from other donors' samples.

CDR3 bases: TGTGCCAGCAGCTTAGATTCTGGCGATCGAGGGTACGAGCAGTACTTC. It yields the protein CASSLDSGDRGYEQYF. This sequence joins TRBV7-6 and TRBJ2-7; possibly TRBD2 for D (5 bases). Trimming took 1 base from V and 4 from J, leaving 17 bases between them. From germline, CDR1 is SGHVS and CDR2 FNYEAQ. The CDR3 is 16 amino acids.